This TCR beta chain originates from a study of graft-versus-host responses after intestinal transplantation. Study-wide background: Each of the recipients got a multivisceral, liver-intestinal, or isolated intestinal transplant. Study-level results: Declines in HvG clones occurring early post-transplant were associated with peak circulating GvH clone levels.

Clones were sequenced by immunoSEQ multiplex PCR, and TCRdb holds only the in-frame ones, with some missing. The table has around 31,000 clones, around 85% seen once. The CDR3 runs to 20 residues. Germline-derived CDR1 and CDR2 are MNHEY and SMNVEV (reference sequence). To note about this clone: Its antigen is undetermined.

Sequenced material: unstimulated CD8+ T cells sorted from spleen or lymph node cells, taken before intestinal transplant. This sequence was found in a human donor who received an intestinal transplant. This chain uses TRBV27 with TRBJ2-5; 7 nucleotides align to TRBD2. The DNA end is a closer match to TRBJ2-7, so the J assignment may be wrong. This chain's CDR3 is CASSFGDLRKPGLYSYEQYF. The CDR3 DNA is TGTGCCAGCAGTTTTGGGGACCTGCGGAAACCGGGACTATACTCCTACGAGCAGTACTTC.